This paragraph covers one TCR beta chain sequence. CDR1 SGHNT and CDR2 YYREEE come from the germline V gene (reference sequence). The CDR3 has 17 amino acids. With V trimmed by 0 bases and J by 2 bases, 9 bases remained unmatched. This sample is drawn from a study of Tregs in tolerant kidney transplant recipients. The table came from immunoSEQ multiplex PCR; TCRdb's copy has only in-frame clones and leaves some out. Of some 60,000 clones in the sample, 80% to 90% were seen once. V is TRBV5-4 and J is TRBJ1-2; 8 bases line up with TRBD1. Input material: CD4+ T cells from blood. This sequence originates from a human donor in good health. This CDR3 reads CASSLGPRGRRNYGYTF. The CDR3 DNA is TGTGCCAGCAGCTTGGGACCCAGGGGGCGGAGGAACTATGGCTACACCTTC.